This T cell receptor (beta chain) emerged from a study of T cell repertoires in ileal Crohn's disease. About the research overall: About half received postoperative treatment, about ten with thiopurines and 15 to 20 anti-TNF.

Around 0.45 micrograms of biopsy DNA per sample underwent TCRB immunosequencing. TCRdb's copy holds only in-frame clones and misses some; the assay was immunoSEQ multiplex PCR. The data show about 14,000 clones, around 82% seen once. The sample holds a few counts of this clone. Its target is not known. Germline CDR1 MNHNY, CDR2 SVGAGI (reference sequence). CDR3 size: 14 residues. Trimming took 6 bases from V and 8 from J; bases not matched to a gene: 10. Study-wide results and limits: Clonality above 26.8% at surgery always came with endoscopic recurrence. Compared with non-smokers, active smokers at surgery showed more clonal expansions.

The receptor comes from an adult with Crohn's disease. Sequencing was done on a sample of ileal tissue. V gene TRBV6-6 combines with J gene TRBJ1-1, with 9 bases matching TRBD1. CDR3 DNA sequence: TGTGCCAGCAGCGACAGGGGGGGGCTAATGGAAGCTTTCTTT. Its translation: CASSDRGGLMEAFF.